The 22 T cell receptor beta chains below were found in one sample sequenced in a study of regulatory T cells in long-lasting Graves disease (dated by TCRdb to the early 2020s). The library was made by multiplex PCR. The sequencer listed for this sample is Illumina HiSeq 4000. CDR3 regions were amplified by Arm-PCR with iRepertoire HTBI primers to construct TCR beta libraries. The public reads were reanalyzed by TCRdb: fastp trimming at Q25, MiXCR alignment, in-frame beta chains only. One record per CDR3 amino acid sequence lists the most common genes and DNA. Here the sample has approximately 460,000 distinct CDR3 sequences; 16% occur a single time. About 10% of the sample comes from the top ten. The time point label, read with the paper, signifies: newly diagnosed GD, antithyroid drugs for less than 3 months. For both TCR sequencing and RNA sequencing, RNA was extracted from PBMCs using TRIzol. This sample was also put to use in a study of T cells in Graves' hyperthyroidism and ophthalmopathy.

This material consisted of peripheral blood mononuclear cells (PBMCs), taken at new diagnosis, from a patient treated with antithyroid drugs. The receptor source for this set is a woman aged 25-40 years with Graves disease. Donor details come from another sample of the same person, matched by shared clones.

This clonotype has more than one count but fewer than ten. CDR3 sequence reads: CASSQLTTDYNEQFF. The CDR3, as DNA: TGTGCCAGCAGCCAACTTACGACCGACTACAATGAGCAGTTCTTC. The rearrangement joins TRBV3-1 to TRBJ2-1, with D unresolved. This CDR3 spans 15 amino acids. Trimming cost V 2 bases and J 3 bases, with 11 bases left between them. Germline CDR1 LGHDT, CDR2 YNNKEL (reference sequence).

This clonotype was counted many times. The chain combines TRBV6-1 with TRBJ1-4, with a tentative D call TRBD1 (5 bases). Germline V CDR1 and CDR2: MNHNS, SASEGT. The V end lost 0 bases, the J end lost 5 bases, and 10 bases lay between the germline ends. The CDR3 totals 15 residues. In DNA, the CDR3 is TGTGCCAGCAGTGAAGCGGACGGGGGAAATGAAAAACTGTTTTTT. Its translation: CASSEADGGNEKLFF.

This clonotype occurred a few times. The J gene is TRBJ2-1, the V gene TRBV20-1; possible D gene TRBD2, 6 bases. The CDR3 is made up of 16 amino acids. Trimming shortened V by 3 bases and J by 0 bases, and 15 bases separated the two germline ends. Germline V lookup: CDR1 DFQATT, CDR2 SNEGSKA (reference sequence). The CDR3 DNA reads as TGCAGTGCTAGGTCTAGCGTCTCAAGCTCCTACAATGAGCAGTTCTTC. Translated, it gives CSARSSVSSSYNEQFF.

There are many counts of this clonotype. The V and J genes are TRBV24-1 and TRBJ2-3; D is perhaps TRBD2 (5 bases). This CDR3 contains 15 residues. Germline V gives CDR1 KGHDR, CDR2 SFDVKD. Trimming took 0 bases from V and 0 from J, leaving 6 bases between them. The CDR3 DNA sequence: TGTGCCACCAGTGATTTGGGCGGGAGCACAGATACGCAGTATTTT. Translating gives CATSDLGGSTDTQYF.

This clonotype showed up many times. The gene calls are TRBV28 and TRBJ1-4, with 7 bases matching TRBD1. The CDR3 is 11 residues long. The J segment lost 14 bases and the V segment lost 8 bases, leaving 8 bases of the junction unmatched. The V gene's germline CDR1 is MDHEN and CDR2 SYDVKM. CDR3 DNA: TGTGCCAGCGAGGGGGCTGGGTGGCTGTTTTTT. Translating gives CASEGAGWLFF.

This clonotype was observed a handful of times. This CDR3 is CASSKISTGQGTEAFF. For the CDR3, the DNA is TGCGCCAGCAGTAAAATCTCGACAGGGCAGGGCACTGAAGCTTTCTTT. The gene calls are TRBV5-1 and TRBJ1-1; TRBD1 matches 7 bases. Germline V gives CDR1 SGHRS, CDR2 YFSETQ. After removal of 5 bases from V and 4 bases from J, the junction contained 14 bases not matched to a gene. CDR3 length equals 16 residues.

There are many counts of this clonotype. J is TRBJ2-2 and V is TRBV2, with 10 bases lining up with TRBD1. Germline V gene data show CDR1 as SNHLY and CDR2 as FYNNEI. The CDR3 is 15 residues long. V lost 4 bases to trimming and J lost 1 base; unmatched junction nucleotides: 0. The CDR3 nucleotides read TGTGCCAGCAGTGGGGACAGGGGGAACACCGGGGAGCTGTTTTTT. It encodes CASSGDRGNTGELFF.

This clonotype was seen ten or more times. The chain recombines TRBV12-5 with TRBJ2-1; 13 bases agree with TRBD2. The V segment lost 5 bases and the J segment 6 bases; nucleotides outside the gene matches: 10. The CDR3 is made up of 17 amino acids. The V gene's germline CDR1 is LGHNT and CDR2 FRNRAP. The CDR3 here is CASGHGTSGIRPNEQFF. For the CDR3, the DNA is TGTGCTAGTGGTCACGGGACTAGCGGGATCCGCCCCAATGAGCAGTTCTTC.

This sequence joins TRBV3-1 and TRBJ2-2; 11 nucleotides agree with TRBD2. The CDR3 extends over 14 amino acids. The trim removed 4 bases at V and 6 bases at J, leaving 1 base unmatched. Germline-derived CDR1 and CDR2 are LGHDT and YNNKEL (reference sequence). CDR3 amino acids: CASSRGLAAGELFF. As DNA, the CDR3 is TGTGCCAGCAGCCGGGGACTAGCGGCCGGGGAGCTGTTTTTT.

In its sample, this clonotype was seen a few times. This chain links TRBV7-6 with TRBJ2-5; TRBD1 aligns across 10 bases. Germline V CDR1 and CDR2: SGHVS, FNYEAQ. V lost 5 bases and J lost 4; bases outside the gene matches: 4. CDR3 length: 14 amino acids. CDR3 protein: CASSAWDRGETQYF. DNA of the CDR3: TGTGCCAGCAGCGCCTGGGACAGGGGAGAGACCCAGTACTTC.

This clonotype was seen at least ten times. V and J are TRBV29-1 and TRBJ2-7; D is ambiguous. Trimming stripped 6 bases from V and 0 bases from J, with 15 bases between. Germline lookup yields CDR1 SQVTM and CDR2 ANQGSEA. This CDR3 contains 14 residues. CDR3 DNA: TGCAGCGTAGCTACTTACCTTAGCTCCTACGAGCAGTACTTC. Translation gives CSVATYLSSYEQYF.

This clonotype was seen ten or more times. CDR3 residues: CASSVAALQETQYF. CDR3 nucleotide sequence: TGTGCCAGCAGTGTAGCGGCACTTCAAGAGACCCAGTACTTC. V is TRBV6-1 and J is TRBJ2-5; tentative D call: TRBD2 (6 bases). The V gene's germline CDR1 is MNHNS and CDR2 SASEGT. V was trimmed by 4 bases and J by 2 bases, leaving 11 bases between them. There are 14 residues in the CDR3.

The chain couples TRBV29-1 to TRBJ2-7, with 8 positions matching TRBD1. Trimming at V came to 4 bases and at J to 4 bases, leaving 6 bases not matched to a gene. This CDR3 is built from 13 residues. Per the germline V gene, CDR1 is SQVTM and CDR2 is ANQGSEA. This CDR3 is CSVGQGMRYEQYF. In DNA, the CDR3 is TGCAGCGTTGGACAGGGGATGCGGTACGAGCAGTACTTC.

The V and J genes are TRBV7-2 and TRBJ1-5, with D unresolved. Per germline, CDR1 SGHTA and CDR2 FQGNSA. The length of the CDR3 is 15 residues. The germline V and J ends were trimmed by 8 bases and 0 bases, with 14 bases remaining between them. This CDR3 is CASSRRGSSNQPQHF. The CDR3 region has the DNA TGTGCCAGCTCCCGGCGCGGGTCTAGCAATCAGCCCCAGCATTTT.

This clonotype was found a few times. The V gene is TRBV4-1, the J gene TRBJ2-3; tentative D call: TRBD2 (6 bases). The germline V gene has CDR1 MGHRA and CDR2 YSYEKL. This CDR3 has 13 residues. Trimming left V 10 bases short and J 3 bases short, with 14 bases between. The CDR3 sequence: CATGASVTDTQYF. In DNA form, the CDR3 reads TGCGCCACAGGAGCTAGCGTTACAGATACGCAGTATTTT.

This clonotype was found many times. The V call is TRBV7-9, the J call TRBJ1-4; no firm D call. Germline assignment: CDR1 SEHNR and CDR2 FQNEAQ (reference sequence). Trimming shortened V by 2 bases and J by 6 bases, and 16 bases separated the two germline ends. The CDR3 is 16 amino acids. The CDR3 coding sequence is TGTGCCAGCAGCTTAACCTCGGGATTAGGTGATGAAAAACTGTTTTTT. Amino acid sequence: CASSLTSGLGDEKLFF.

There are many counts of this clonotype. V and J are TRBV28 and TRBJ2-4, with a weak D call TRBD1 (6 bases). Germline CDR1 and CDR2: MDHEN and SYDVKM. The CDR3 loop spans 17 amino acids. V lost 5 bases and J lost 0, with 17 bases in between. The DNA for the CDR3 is TGTGCCAGCAGTCAAAGTCAGGGGTCAAGAGCCAAAAACATTCAGTACTTC. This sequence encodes CASSQSQGSRAKNIQYF.

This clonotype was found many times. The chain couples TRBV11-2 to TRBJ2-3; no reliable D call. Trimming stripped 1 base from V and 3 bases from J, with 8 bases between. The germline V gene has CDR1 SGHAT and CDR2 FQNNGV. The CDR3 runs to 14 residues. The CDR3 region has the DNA TGTGCCAGCAGCTTAGCCCCAGCGACAGATACGCAGTATTTT. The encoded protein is CASSLAPATDTQYF. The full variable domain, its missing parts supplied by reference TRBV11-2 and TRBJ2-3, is EAGVAQSPRYKIIEKRQSVAFWCNPISGHATLYWYQQILGQGPKLLIQFQNNGVVDDSQLPKDRFSAERLKGVDSTLKIQPAKLEDSAVYLCASSLAPATDTQYFGPGTRLTVL.

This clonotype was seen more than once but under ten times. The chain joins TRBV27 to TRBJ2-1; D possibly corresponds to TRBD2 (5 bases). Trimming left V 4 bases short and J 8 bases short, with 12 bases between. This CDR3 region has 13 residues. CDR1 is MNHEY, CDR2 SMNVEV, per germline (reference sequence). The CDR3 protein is CASSSSPRHEQFF. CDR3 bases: TGTGCCAGCAGTTCTAGCCCCCGCCATGAGCAGTTCTTC.

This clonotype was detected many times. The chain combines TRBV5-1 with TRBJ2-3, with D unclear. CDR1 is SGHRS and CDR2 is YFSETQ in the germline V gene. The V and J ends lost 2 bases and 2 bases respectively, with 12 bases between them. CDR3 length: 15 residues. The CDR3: CASSLALLNTDTQYF. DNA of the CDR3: TGCGCCAGCAGCTTAGCCCTATTGAACACAGATACGCAGTATTTT.

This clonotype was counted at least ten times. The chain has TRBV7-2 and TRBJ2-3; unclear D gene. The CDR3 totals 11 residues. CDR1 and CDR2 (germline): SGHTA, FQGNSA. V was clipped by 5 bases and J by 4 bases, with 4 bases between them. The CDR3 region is CASSRSDTQYF. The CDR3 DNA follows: TGTGCCAGCAGCCGATCAGATACGCAGTATTTT.

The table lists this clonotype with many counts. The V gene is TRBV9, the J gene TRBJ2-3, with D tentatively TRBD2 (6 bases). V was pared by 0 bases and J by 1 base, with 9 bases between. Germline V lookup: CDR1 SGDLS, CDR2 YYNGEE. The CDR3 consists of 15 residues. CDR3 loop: CASSVGTGGTDTQYF. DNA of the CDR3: TGTGCCAGCAGCGTAGGGACGGGAGGCACAGATACGCAGTATTTT. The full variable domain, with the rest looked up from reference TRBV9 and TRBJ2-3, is DSGVTQTPKHLITATGQRVTLRCSPRSGDLSVYWYQQSLDQGLQFLIQYYNGEERAKGNILERFSAQQFPDLHSELNLSSLELGDSALYFCASSVGTGGTDTQYFGPGTRLTVL.